The TCR beta chain described here comes from a study of T cell clusters in autoimmune cytopenias. Study-wide context: The mean age of healthy donor controls was around 57 years, the median approximately 60 years.

TRB rearrangements were amplified by touch-down multiplex PCR with mixed TRB-A/B primers. For each CDR3 protein, TCRdb gives one entry from its re-call of the multiplex PCR reads, without DNA. Its table lists roughly 10,000 distinct CDR3 sequences. TRB amplification used approximately 250 ng of peripheral blood genomic DNA. The CDR3 totals 14 residues. The germline CDR1 and CDR2 sequences are LNHNV and YYDKDF (reference sequence). A further study also used this sample, focusing on T cell repertoires in aging, cancer and after chemotherapy.

The chain recombines TRBV15 with TRBJ2-1; TCRdb names TRBD1, which stays unverified in the absence of DNA. What was sequenced was peripheral blood. This receptor was identified in a human donor in good health. CDR3: CALGRGGEHNEQFF.